The rows below give T cell receptor beta chains drawn from one sample of a study of cytomegalovirus exposure and HLA in healthy donors. Profiling relied on immunoSEQ multiplex PCR, and the TCRdb table lists in-frame clones only, not all of them. Here the sample spans around 150,000 clones, 75% to 90% being singletons. The sequenced sample consisted of PBMCs. Every receptor here comes from a man younger than 35 in good health and CMV-seropositive. Both conserved end residues are part of each CDR3. The D gene is left open where the match is weak. A row's size may be missing; if present it is once, few, many or a size class.

TRBV7-9	-	-	TRBJ1-1	TGTGCCAGCAGCTTAGGGGGGGACACTGAAGCTTTCTTT	CASSLGGDTEAFF
TRBV4-1	once	-	TRBJ1-2	TGCGCCAGCAGCCCCGGCCCGGGGGACGGGGGCTACACCTTC	CASSPGPGDGGYTF
TRBV4-1	-	TRBD1	TRBJ2-1	TGCGCCAGCAGCAAACCCGGGACAGGGGGCTACAATGAGCAGTTCTTC	CASSKPGTGGYNEQFF
TRBV5-1	-	TRBD2	TRBJ2-7	TGCGCCAGCAGCTTGGGGGCCACTAGCGGGGGGGCCGTCGAGCAGTACTTC	CASSLGATSGGAVEQYF
TRBV7-9	-	TRBD1	TRBJ1-2	TGTGCCAGCAGCGACCGGACAGGGGAGGATGGCTACACCTTC	CASSDRTGEDGYTF
TRBV4-2	-	TRBD2	TRBJ2-1	TGTGCCAGCAGCCCGACCGGGACTAGCGGGAATGAGCAGTTCTTC	CASSPTGTSGNEQFF
TRBV11-3	-	-	TRBJ1-2	TGTGCCAGCAGCTTAGATCGATACAGGGTCTATGGCTACACCTTC	CASSLDRYRVYGYTF
TRBV11-2	-	TRBD1	TRBJ2-7	TGTGCCAGCAGCCAGTCCGGGACAGGACCCTACGAGCAGTACTTC	CASSQSGTGPYEQYF
TRBV13	-	TRBD2	TRBJ2-2	TGTGCCAGCAGCCCCAGGACTAGCGGGGGTCCGTCGCTGTTTTTT	CASSPRTSGGPSLFF
TRBV7-6	-	TRBD1	TRBJ1-4	TGTGCCAGCAGCTTAGGGGATGCCGGAGGGGGCTACGCAACTAATGAAAAACTGTTTTTT	CASSLGDAGGGYATNEKLFF
TRBV19	-	TRBD2	TRBJ2-3	TGTGCCAGTAGGAAGCTAGCGGGGGGAATCACAGATACGCAGTATTTT	CASRKLAGGITDTQYF
TRBV6-1	-	TRBD2	TRBJ2-7	TGTGCCAGCAGTGGTCGCCCCCTGGGAGGGAGGGTAATCGCCTACGAGCAGTACTTC	CASSGRPLGGRVIAYEQYF
TRBV27	-	-	TRBJ1-1	TGTGCCAGCAGTTTCGCGGAGAACACTGAAGCTTTCTTT	CASSFAENTEAFF
TRBV19	-	-	TRBJ1-5	TGTGCCAGTAGTATCCAGGGAGGCAGCAATCAGCCCCAGCATTTT	CASSIQGGSNQPQHF
TRBV7-3	once	-	TRBJ2-6	TGTGCCAGCAGCACAGGGGGGGCCAACGTCCTGACTTTC	CASSTGGANVLTF
TRBV4-1	-	-	TRBJ2-2	TGCGCCAGCAGTTTTCGGCAGGGAAACACCGGGGAGCTGTTTTTT	CASSFRQGNTGELFF
TRBV29-1	once	-	TRBJ2-3	TGCAGCGTGCCGCGCCTAGAGTGGAGCACAGATACGCAGTATTTT	CSVPRLEWSTDTQYF
TRBV27	-	TRBD2	TRBJ2-1	TGTGCCAGCAGTTTGGGAACCGGGACTAGCGGGGGGGCCTATAATGAGCAGTTCTTC	CASSLGTGTSGGAYNEQFF
TRBV10-3	-	TRBD2	TRBJ2-1	TGTGCCAGCGGGACTAGCGGGGGGGGATACAATGAGCAGTTCTTC	CASGTSGGGYNEQFF
TRBV27	-	-	TRBJ2-7	TGTGCCAGCCGAGATTCCTACGAGCAGTACTTC	CASRDSYEQYF
TRBV5-1	-	-	TRBJ1-2	TGCGCCAGCAGCTTGGAATGGGCCGGAGGTGGCTACACCTTC	CASSLEWAGGGYTF
TRBV6-1	-	TRBD2	TRBJ2-1	TGTGCCAGCAGTGAATGGTCTAGCGGGGGAGGTGAGCAGTTCTTC	CASSEWSSGGGEQFF
TRBV4-1	few	-	TRBJ2-7	TGCGCCAGCAGCCAAGTTGTCGGGACCTACGAGCAGTACTTC	CASSQVVGTYEQYF
TRBV30	-	TRBD1	TRBJ2-7	TGTGCCTGGAACCGGGACAGGGACAACGAGCAGTACTTC	CAWNRDRDNEQYF
TRBV5-6	-	TRBD1	TRBJ1-1	TGTGCCAGCAGCTTTGGACAGGACCACACTGAAGCTTTCTTT	CASSFGQDHTEAFF
TRBV7-7	-	TRBD1	TRBJ1-3	TGTGCCAGCAGCCATAGGGGGCCTGGAAACACCATATATTTT	CASSHRGPGNTIYF
TRBV11-2	-	TRBD2	TRBJ2-7	TGTGCCAGCAGGCGGGGGGGGAGCTCCTACGAGCAGTACTTC	CASRRGGSSYEQYF
TRBV2	few	-	TRBJ1-1	TGTGCCAGCAGTGATGAGGTCCAAGCTTTCTTT	CASSDEVQAFF
TRBV6-5	once	TRBD2	TRBJ2-3	TGTGCCAGCAGCACTAGCGGACCAGATACGCAGTATTTT	CASSTSGPDTQYF
TRBV18	-	TRBD1	TRBJ2-2	TGTGCCAGCTCACACTGGGACAGGAACACCGGGGAGCTGTTTTTT	CASSHWDRNTGELFF
TRBV6-4	-	TRBD1	TRBJ2-2	TGTGCCAGCAGTGAGCACTGGACAGGGGCGTCATACACCGGGGAGCTGTTTTTT	CASSEHWTGASYTGELFF
TRBV27	-	-	TRBJ1-5	TGTGCCAGCAGACTACAGGGCGGTAGCAATCAGCCCCAGCATTTT	CASRLQGGSNQPQHF